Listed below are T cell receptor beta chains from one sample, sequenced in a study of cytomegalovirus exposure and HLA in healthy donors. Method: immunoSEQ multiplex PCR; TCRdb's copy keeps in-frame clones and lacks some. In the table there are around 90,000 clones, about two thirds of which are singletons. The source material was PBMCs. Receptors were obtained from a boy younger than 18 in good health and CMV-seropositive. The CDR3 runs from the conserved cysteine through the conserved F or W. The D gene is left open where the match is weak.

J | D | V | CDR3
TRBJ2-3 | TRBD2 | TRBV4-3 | CASSQGLRESDTQYF
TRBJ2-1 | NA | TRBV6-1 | CASSRQGTYNEQFF
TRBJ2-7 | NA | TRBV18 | CASSPAGQPYEQYF
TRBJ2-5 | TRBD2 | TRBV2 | CASSDGLAGGQETQYF
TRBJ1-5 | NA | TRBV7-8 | CASSLGGRAQHF
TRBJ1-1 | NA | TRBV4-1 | CASSQEASAGTEAFF
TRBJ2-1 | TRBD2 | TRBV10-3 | CAISGREGTYNEQFF
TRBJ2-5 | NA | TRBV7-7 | CASSKDLQETQYF
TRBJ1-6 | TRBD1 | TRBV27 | CASSFRDRRSYNSPLHF
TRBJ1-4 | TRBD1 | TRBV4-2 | CASSQVLSDRVEGKLFF
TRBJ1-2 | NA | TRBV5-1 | CASSLATDPYGYTF
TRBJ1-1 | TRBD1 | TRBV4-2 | CASSLSGQRNTEAFF
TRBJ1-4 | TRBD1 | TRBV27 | CASSSLDGQATNEKLFF
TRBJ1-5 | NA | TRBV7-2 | CASSFNRVGNQPQHF
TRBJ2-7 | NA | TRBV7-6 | CASSPRRGGEQYF
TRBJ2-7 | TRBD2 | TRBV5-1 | CASSLVGGANYEQYF
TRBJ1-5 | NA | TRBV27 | CASSSPSIQHF
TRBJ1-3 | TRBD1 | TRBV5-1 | CASSQGGSGNTIYF
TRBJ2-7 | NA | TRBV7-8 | CASSGQDPYEQYF
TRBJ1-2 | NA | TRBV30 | CAWSVRRLTNYGYPF
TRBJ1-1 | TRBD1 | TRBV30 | CAWGTGGLVGAFF
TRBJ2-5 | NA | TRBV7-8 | CASSFIGQRETQYF
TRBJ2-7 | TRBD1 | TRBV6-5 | CASSRQGPTGGQYF
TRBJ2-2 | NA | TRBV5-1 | CASSSTPGILANTGELFF
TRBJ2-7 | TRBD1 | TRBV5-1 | CASSSEVTGAKISYEQYF
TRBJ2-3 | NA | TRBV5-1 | CASSRGISISTDTQYF